These T cell receptor beta chains were read from a single sample in a study of shared clonotypes between healthy human individuals. Generated by immunoSEQ multiplex PCR, the TCRdb table keeps only in-frame clones and is missing some. The sample includes 450,000 to 500,000 clones, approximately 81% of them seen just once. The sample consisted of PBMCs. These receptor sequences come from a woman in her forties in good health. Some clones in this sample may be carry-over from other donors' samples. CDR3s include the opening cysteine and the closing phenylalanine or tryptophan. Each record gives: D gene, V gene, J gene, CDR3 length, clone size, CDR3 DNA, CDR3 protein. A D gene is named only where the DNA matches it firmly. Rows give clone size only sometimes, using once, few, many, or a class for an expanded clone.

>TRBD1|TRBV11-2|TRBJ2-7|17|.
TGTGCCAGCAGCACTATAAAGGGGGCCAGGAGAGGCTACGAGCAGTACTTC
CASSTIKGARRGYEQYF
>.|TRBV9|TRBJ2-2|16|.
TGTGCCAGCAGCCCGACCGGGACACAGAACACCGGGGAGCTGTTTTTT
CASSPTGTQNTGELFF
>TRBD2|TRBV29-1|TRBJ2-7|16|.
TGCAGCGTTTCCCATCGCCTTCGGGAGGGCTCCTACGAGCAGTACTTC
CSVSHRLREGSYEQYF
>.|TRBV30|TRBJ1-2|14|.
TGTGCCTGGAGTCCGGGATGGAAATACTATGGCTACACCTTC
CAWSPGWKYYGYTF
>TRBD1|TRBV6-1|TRBJ1-2|14|.
TGTGCCAGCAGCCAGGGGGAGTTCGGCTATGGCTACACCTTC
CASSQGEFGYGYTF
>.|TRBV18|TRBJ2-6|16|.
TGTGCCAGCTCACCATACCTAGGCTCTGGGGCCAACGTCCTGACTTTC
CASSPYLGSGANVLTF
>.|TRBV2|TRBJ2-5|15|.
TGTGCCAGCGTGATGACAGGCTCTAAATGGGAGACCCAGTACTTC
CASVMTGSKWETQYF
>.|TRBV7-9|TRBJ1-4|14|few
TGTGCCAGCAGCAATACAGGGTTGCGCGAAAAACTGTTTTTT
CASSNTGLREKLFF
>.|TRBV10-3|TRBJ1-2|15|once
TGTGCCATCAGTGATAACAGGGTCGCGTTCTATGGCTACACCTTC
CAISDNRVAFYGYTF
>.|TRBV7-2|TRBJ2-2|15|.
TGTGCCAGCAGCTTAGCCCGGCAGGCGTCCGGGGAGCTGTTTTTT
CASSLARQASGELFF
>.|TRBV6-1|TRBJ2-3|15|few
TGTGCCAGCAGTGAAGCCGCTGGGAGCACAGATACGCAGTATTTT
CASSEAAGSTDTQYF
>.|TRBV29-1|TRBJ2-7|12|.
TGCAGCGTGACCGGACAGTCCTACGAGCAGTACTTC
CSVTGQSYEQYF
>.|TRBV11-2|TRBJ1-5|13|many
TGTGCCAGCAGCTTAGGTCCGGTTGAGCCCCAGCATTTT
CASSLGPVEPQHF
>.|TRBV18|TRBJ1-1|13|.
TGTGCCAGCTCACCTCCGGACGGAGCTGAAGCTTTCTTT
CASSPPDGAEAFF
>.|TRBV4-2|TRBJ2-7|17|many
TGTGCCAGCAGCCAAGAGGGGCCGACAGAGCCCACCTACGAGCAGTACTTC
CASSQEGPTEPTYEQYF
>.|TRBV11-3|TRBJ2-1|14|few
TGTGCCAGCAGCGTGGGTAGCCTCTACAATGAGCAGTTCTTC
CASSVGSLYNEQFF
>.|TRBV9|TRBJ2-5|14|.
TGTGCCAGCGGCCCCTCTGGGCGCGGAGATACCCAGTACTTC
CASGPSGRGDTQYF
>.|TRBV27|TRBJ1-5|13|.
TGTGCCAGCAGTTTAACAAGAAATCAGCCCCAGCATTTT
CASSLTRNQPQHF
>.|TRBV7-9|TRBJ2-1|12|.
TGTGCCAGCTCCGGCCCTACTAATGAGCAGTTCTTC
CASSGPTNEQFF
>TRBD1|TRBV6-5|TRBJ2-3|15|.
TGTGCCAGCAGTAGGGACAGGGGAGGGACAGATACGCAGTATTTT
CASSRDRGGTDTQYF
>.|TRBV7-2|TRBJ2-1|16|many
TGTGCCAGCAGCTTAGTTGCGGGGGCGGAGTACAATGAGCAGTTCTTC
CASSLVAGAEYNEQFF
>.|TRBV30|TRBJ1-3|15|.
TGTGCCTGGAGTGACGGGAGAGGATCTGGAAACACCATATATTTT
CAWSDGRGSGNTIYF
>TRBD2|TRBV19|TRBJ2-3|14|.
TGTGCCAGTGCGAGCGGGAGCGGCACAGATACGCAGTATTTT
CASASGSGTDTQYF